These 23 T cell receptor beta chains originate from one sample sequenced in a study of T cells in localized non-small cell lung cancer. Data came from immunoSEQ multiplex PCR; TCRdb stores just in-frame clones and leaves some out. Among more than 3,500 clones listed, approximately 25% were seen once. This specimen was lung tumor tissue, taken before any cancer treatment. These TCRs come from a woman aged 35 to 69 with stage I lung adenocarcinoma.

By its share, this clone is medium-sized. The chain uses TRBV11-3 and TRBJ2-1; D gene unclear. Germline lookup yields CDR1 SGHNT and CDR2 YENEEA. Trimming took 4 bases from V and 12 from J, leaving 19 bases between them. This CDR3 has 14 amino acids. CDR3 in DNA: TGTGCCAGCAGCTCCTCCTACTTTGGTGCAGGGCAGTTCTTC. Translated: CASSSSYFGAGQFF.

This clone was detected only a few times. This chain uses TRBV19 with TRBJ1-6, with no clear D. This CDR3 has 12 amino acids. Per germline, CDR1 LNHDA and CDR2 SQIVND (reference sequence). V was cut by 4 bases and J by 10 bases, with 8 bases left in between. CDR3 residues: CASSTRGSPLHF. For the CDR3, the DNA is TGTGCCAGTAGTACACGAGGCTCACCCCTCCACTTT.

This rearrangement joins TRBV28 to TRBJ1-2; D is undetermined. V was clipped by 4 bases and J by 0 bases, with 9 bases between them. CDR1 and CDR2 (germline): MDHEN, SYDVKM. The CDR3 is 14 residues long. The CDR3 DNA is TGTGCCAGCAGTTGGGCGGGAGCTAACTATGGCTACACCTTC. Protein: CASSWAGANYGYTF.

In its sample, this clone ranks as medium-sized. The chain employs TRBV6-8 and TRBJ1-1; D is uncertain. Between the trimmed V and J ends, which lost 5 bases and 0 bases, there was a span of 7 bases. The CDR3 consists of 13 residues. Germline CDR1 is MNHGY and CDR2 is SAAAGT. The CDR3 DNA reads TGTGCCAGCAGTGCCGGGGTGAACACTGAAGCTTTCTTT. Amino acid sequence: CASSAGVNTEAFF.

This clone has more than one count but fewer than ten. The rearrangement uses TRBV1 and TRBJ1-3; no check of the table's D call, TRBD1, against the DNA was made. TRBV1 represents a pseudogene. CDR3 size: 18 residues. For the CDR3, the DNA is TGCGCCAGCAGCCAAGATCGTGGAGGAAGGGGGCCTGGAAACACCATATATTTT. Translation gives CASSQDRGGRGPGNTIYF.

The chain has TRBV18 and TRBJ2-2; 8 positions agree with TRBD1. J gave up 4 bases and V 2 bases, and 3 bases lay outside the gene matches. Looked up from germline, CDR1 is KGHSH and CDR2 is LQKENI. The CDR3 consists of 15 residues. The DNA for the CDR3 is TGTGCCAGCTCACCAGTTACAGGGGGCACCGGGGAGCTGTTTTTT. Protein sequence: CASSPVTGGTGELFF.

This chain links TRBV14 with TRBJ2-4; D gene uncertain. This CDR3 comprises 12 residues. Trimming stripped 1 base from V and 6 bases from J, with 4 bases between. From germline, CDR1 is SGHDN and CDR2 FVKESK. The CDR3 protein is CASSQGSNIQYF. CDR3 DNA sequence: TGTGCCAGCAGCCAAGGATCAAACATTCAGTACTTC.

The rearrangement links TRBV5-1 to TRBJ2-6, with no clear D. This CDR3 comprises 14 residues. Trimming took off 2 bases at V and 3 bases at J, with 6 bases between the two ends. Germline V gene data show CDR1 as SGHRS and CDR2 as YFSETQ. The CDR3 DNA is TGCGCCAGCAGCTTACTCCTTGGGGCCAACGTCCTGACTTTC. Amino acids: CASSLLLGANVLTF.

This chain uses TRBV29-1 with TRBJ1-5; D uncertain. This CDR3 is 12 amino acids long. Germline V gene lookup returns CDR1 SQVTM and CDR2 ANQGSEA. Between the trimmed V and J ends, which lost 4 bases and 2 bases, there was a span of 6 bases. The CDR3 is CSVGLGNQPQHF. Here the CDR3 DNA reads TGCAGCGTTGGACTCGGCAATCAGCCCCAGCATTTT.

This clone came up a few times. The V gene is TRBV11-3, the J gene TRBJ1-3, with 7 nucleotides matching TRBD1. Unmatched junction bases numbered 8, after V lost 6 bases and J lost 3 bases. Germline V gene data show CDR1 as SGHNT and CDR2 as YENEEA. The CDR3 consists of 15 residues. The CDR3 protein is CASRANRGIGNTIYF. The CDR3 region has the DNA TGTGCCAGCAGGGCTAACAGGGGAATTGGAAACACCATATATTTT.

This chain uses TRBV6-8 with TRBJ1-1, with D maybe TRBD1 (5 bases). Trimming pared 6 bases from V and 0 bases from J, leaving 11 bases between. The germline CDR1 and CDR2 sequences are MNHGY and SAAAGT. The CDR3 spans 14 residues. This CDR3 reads CASSLTVMNTEAFF. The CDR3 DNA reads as TGTGCCAGCAGCCTGACAGTTATGAACACTGAAGCTTTCTTT.

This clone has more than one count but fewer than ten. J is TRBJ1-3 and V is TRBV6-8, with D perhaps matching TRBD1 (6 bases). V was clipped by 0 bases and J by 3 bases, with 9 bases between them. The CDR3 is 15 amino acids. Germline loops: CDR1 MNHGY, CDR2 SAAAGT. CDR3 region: CASSYSGANGNTIYF. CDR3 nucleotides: TGTGCCAGCAGTTACTCGGGGGCTAATGGAAACACCATATATTTT.

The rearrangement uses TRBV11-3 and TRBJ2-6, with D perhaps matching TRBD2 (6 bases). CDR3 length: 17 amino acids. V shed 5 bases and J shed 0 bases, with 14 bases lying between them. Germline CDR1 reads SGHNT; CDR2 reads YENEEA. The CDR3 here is CASSQRTTSSGANVLTF. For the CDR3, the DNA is TGTGCCAGCAGCCAAAGGACTACGAGCTCTGGGGCCAACGTCCTGACTTTC. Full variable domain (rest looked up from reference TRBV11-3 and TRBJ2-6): EAGVVQSPRYKIIEKKQPVAFWCNPISGHNTLYWYLQNLGQGPELLIRYENEEAVDDSQLPKDRFSAERLKGVDSTLKIQPAELGDSAVYLCASSQRTTSSGANVLTFGAGSRLTVL.

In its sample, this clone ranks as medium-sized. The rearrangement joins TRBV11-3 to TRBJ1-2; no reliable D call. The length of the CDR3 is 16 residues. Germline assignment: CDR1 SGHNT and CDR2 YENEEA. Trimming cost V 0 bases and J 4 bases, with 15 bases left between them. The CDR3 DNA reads TGTGCCAGCAGCTTAGACGGGTCGGCTCCTCTCTATGGCTACACCTTC. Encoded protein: CASSLDGSAPLYGYTF.

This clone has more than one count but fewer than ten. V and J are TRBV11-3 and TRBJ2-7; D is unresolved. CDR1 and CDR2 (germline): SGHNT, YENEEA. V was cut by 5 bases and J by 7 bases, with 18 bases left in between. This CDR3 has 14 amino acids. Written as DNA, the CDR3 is TGTGCCAGCAGCGCAGAATACAGCCCCCTAGAGCAGTACTTC. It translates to CASSAEYSPLEQYF.

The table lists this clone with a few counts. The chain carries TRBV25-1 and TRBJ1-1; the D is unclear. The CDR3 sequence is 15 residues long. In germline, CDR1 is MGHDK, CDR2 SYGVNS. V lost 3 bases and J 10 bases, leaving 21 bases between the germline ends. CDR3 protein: CASSDLSDLGRTAFF. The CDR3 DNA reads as TGTGCCAGCAGTGATCTCAGCGACCTGGGAAGAACAGCTTTCTTT. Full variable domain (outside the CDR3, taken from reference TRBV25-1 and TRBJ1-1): EADIYQTPRYLVIGTGKKITLECSQTMGHDKMYWYQQDPGMELHLIHYSYGVNSTEKGDLSSESTVSRIRTEHFPLTLESARPSHTSQYLCASSDLSDLGRTAFFGQGTRLTVV.

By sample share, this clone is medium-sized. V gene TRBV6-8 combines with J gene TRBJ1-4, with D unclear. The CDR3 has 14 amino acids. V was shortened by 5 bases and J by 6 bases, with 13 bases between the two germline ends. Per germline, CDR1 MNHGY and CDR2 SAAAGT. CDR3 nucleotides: TGTGCCAGCAGTCTGCATGTAGTGGATGAAAAACTGTTTTTT. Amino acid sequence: CASSLHVVDEKLFF.

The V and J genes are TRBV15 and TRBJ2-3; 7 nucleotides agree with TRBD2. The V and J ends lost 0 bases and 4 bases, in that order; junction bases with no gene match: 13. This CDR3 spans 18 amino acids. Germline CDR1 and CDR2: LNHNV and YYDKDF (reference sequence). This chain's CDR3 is CATSRDKYGGRKADTQYF. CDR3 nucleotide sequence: TGTGCCACCAGCAGAGATAAGTACGGCGGGAGAAAAGCAGATACGCAGTATTTT.

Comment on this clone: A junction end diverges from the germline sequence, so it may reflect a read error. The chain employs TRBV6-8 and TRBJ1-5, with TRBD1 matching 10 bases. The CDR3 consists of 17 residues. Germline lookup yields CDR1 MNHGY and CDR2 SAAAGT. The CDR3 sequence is CAISSHEPGTGDQPQHF. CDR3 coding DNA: TGTGCCATCAGTTCTCATGAACCCGGGACAGGGGATCAGCCCCAGCATTTT.

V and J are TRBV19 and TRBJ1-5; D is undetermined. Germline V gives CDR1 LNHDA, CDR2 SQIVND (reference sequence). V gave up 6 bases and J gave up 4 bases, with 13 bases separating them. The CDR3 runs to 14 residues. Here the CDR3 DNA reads TGTGCCAGTAGAGCGGCAGCGTTGAATCAGCCCCAGCATTTT. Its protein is CASRAAALNQPQHF. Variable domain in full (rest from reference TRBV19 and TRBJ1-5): DGGITQSPKYLFRKEGQNVTLSCEQNLNHDAMYWYRQDPGQGLRLIYYSQIVNDFQKGDIAEGYSVSREKKESFPLTVTSAQKNPTAFYLCASRAAALNQPQHFGDGTRLSIL.

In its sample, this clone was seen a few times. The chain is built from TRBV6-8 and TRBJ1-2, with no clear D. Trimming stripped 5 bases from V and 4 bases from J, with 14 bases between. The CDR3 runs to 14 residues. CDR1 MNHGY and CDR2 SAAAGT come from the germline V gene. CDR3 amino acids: CASSDRRSRYGYTF. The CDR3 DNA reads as TGTGCCAGCAGTGATCGGCGGAGTCGCTATGGCTACACCTTC.

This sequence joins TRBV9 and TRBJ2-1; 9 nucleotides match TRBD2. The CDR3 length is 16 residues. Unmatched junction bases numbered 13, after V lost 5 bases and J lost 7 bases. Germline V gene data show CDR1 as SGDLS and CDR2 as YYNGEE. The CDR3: CASSESQAGGRNEQFF. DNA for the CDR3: TGTGCCAGCAGTGAAAGTCAAGCGGGAGGACGTAATGAGCAGTTCTTC.

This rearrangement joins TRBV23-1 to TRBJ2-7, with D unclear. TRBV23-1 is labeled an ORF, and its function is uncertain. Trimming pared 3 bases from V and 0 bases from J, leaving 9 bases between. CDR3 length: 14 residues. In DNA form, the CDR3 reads TGCGCCAGCAGTCATGGGTTTAGCTCCTACGAGCAGTACTTC. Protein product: CASSHGFSSYEQYF.